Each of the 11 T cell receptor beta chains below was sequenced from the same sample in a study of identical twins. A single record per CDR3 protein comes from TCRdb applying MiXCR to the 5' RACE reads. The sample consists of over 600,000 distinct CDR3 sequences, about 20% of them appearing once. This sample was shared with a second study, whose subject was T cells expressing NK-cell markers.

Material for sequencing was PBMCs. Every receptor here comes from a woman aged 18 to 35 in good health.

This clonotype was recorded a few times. In nucleotides, the CDR3 is TGTGCCAGCGTAGCGGGTAGCTCCTACAATGAGCAGTTCTTC. Translated: CASVAGSSYNEQFF. The genes are TRBV7-9 and TRBJ2-1; 7 bases map to TRBD2. Per the germline V gene, CDR1 is SEHNR and CDR2 is FQNEAQ (reference sequence). The CDR3 consists of 14 residues. Trimming removed 8 bases from V and 0 bases from J; junction bases left unmatched: 4. The complete variable domain, with remaining parts taken from reference TRBV7-9 and TRBJ2-1, reads DTGVSQNPRHKITKRGQNVTFRCDPISEHNRLYWYRQTLGQGPEFLTYFQNEAQLEKSRLLSDRFSAERPKGSFSTLEIQRTEQGDSAMYLCASVAGSSYNEQFFGPGTRLTVL.

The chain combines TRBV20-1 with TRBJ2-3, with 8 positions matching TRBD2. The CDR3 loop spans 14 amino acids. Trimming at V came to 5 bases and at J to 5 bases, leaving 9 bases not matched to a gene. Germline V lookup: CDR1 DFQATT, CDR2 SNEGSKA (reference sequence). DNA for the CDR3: TGCAGTGCTCAGGCGGGGGGCCGCGGAGATACGCAGTATTTT. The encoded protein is CSAQAGGRGDTQYF.

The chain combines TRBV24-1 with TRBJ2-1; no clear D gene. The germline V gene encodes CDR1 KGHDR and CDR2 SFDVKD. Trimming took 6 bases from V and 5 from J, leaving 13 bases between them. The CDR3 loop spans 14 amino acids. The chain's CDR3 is CATSFPSVHNEQFF. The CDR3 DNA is TGTGCCACCAGTTTCCCCAGCGTTCACAATGAGCAGTTCTTC.

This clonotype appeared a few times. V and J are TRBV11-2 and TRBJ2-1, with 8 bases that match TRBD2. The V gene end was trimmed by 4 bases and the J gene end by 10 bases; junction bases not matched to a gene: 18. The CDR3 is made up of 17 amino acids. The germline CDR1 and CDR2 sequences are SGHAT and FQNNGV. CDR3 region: CASSSPQKKAGVSEQFF. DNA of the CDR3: TGTGCCAGCAGCTCCCCCCAAAAGAAAGCGGGAGTTTCGGAGCAGTTCTTC.

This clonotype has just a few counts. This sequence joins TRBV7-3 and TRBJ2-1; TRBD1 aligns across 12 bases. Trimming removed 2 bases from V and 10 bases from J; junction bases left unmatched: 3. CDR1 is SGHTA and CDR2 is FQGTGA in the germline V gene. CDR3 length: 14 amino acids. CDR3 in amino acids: CASSLGTGGGEQFF. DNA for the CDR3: TGTGCCAGCAGCTTAGGGACAGGGGGCGGGGAGCAGTTCTTC.

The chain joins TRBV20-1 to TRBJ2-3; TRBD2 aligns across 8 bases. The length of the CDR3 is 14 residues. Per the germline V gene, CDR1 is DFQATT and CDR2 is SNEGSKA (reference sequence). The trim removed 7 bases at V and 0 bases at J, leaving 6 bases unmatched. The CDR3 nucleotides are TGCAGTGTTCGTAGCGGGATAAGCACAGATACGCAGTATTTT. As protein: CSVRSGISTDTQYF.

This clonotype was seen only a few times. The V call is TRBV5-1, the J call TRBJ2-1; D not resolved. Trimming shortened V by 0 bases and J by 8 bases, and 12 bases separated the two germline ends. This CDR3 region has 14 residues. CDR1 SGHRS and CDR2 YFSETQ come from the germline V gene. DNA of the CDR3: TGCGCCAGCAGCTTGGGGGCTGATGACGATGAGCAGTTCTTC. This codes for CASSLGADDDEQFF.

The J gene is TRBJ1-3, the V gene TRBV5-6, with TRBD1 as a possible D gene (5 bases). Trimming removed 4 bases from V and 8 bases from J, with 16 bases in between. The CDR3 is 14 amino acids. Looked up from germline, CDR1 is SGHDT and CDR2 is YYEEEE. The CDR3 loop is CASSPGTLLHTIYF. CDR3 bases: TGTGCCAGCAGCCCGGGGACTCTTCTCCACACCATATATTTT.

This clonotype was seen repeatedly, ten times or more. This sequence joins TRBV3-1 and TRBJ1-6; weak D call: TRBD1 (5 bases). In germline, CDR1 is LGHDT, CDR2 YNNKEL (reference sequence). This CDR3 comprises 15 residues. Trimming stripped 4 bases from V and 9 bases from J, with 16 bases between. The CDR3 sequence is CASSLSGATVSPLHF. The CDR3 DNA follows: TGTGCCAGCAGCCTTTCCGGGGCAACTGTTTCACCCCTCCACTTT.

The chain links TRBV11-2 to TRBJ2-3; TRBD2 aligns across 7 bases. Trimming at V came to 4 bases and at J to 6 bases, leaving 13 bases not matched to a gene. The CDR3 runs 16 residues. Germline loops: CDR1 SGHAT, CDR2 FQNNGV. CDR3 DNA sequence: TGTGCCAGCAGCTCCCGGGGGGACTCCTCCGCGGATACGCAGTATTTT. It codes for CASSSRGDSSADTQYF.

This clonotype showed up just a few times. The CDR3 sequence: CSVDGVRGEQYF. DNA for the CDR3: TGCAGCGTTGATGGAGTGAGGGGCGAGCAGTACTTC. The chain links TRBV29-1 to TRBJ2-7; possibly TRBD1 or TRBD2 for D (5 bases each). The germline CDR1 and CDR2 sequences are SQVTM and ANQGSEA. V lost 3 bases, J lost 6 bases, and 12 bases lay in between. The CDR3 sequence is 12 residues long.